The 20 T cell receptor beta chains presented below share a single source sample, sequenced in a study of T cells in Graves' hyperthyroidism and ophthalmopathy. Amplification targeted TCR beta CDR3 regions from RNA transcripts. HTBI primers were used for first-round RT-PCR of the TCR CDR3. Each CDR3 protein gets one entry after TCRdb re-called the multiplex PCR reads with MiXCR. In the table there are about 410,000 distinct CDR3 sequences, roughly 15% of which are singletons. Specimen: blood. All receptors derive from a woman aged 25 to 39 with Graves' ophthalmopathy.

The CDR3 nucleotides read TGCGCCAGCAGCTTCGGACTCACTCCAGATACGCAGTATTTT. Amino acid sequence: CASSFGLTPDTQYF. This chain uses TRBV5-1 with TRBJ2-3, with D perhaps matching TRBD2 (5 bases). This CDR3 has 14 residues. Deletions cut 2 bases from V and 4 bases from J, with 11 bases between. Germline V gives CDR1 SGHRS, CDR2 YFSETQ. The full variable domain, its missing parts supplied by reference TRBV5-1 and TRBJ2-3, is KAGVTQTPRYLIKTRGQQVTLSCSPISGHRSVSWYQQTPGQGLQFLFEYFSETQRNKGNFPGRFSGRQFSNSRSEMNVSTLELGDSALYLCASSFGLTPDTQYFGPGTRLTVL.

The table lists this clonotype with many counts. The rearrangement uses TRBV3-1 and TRBJ2-1; tentatively, D is TRBD1 or TRBD2 (5 bases each). CDR3 length: 17 residues. Trimming took 4 bases from V and 2 from J, leaving 18 bases between them. Germline lookup yields CDR1 LGHDT and CDR2 YNNKEL (reference sequence). CDR3 in DNA: TGTGCCAGCAGCCGAAATCGGGACGGGGTAACCTACAATGAGCAGTTCTTC. Translation gives CASSRNRDGVTYNEQFF.

The V call is TRBV28, the J call TRBJ2-7; perhaps TRBD1 as D (6 bases). The CDR3 consists of 13 residues. CDR1 is MDHEN and CDR2 is SYDVKM in the germline V gene. V was clipped by 5 bases and J by 3 bases, with 11 bases between them. CDR3 residues: CASSKTGNYEQYF. The CDR3 DNA reads TGTGCCAGCAGTAAAACAGGGAACTACGAGCAGTACTTC.

The sample holds many counts of this clonotype. This chain connects TRBV2 to TRBJ1-2; D is unclear. Trimming took 2 bases from V and 5 from J, leaving 12 bases between them. CDR3 length: 14 residues. Per the germline V gene, CDR1 is SNHLY and CDR2 is FYNNEI. Here the CDR3 DNA reads TGTGCCAGCAGTGAACGCGGGAAGTCTTATGGCTACACCTTC. The encoded protein is CASSERGKSYGYTF. Full variable domain (rest looked up from reference TRBV2 and TRBJ1-2): EPEVTQTPSHQVTQMGQEVILRCVPISNHLYFYWYRQILGQKVEFLVSFYNNEISEKSEIFDDQFSVERPDGSNFTLKIRSTKLEDSAMYFCASSERGKSYGYTFGSGTRLTVV.

Many counts were recorded for this clonotype. The chain combines TRBV14 with TRBJ2-3; TRBD1 aligns across 9 bases. The CDR3 has 17 amino acids. The V gene's germline CDR1 is SGHDN and CDR2 FVKESK. The V segment lost 4 bases and the J segment 4 bases; nucleotides outside the gene matches: 12. The CDR3 DNA reads TGTGCCAGCAGCCCACTACCGGGACAGGGAACTTCAGATACGCAGTATTTT. The encoded protein is CASSPLPGQGTSDTQYF.

The table lists this clonotype with many counts. V is TRBV10-3 and J is TRBJ1-5, with 7 bases matching TRBD1. Germline values: CDR1 ENHRY, CDR2 SYGVKD. This CDR3 comprises 15 residues. V shed 7 bases, J shed 2 bases, and the junction held 8 bases outside the gene matches. The CDR3 DNA follows: TGTGCCATCATTATGACAGGGTGTGGCAATCAGCCCCAGCATTTT. Encoded protein: CAIIMTGCGNQPQHF.

There are many counts of this clonotype. The chain couples TRBV20-1 to TRBJ2-7; maybe TRBD1 (7 bases). Trimming removed 3 bases at V and 1 base at J, with 13 bases between. CDR1 and CDR2 from the germline V gene are DFQATT and SNEGSKA (reference sequence). This CDR3 region has 14 residues. DNA of the CDR3: TGCAGTGCTAGCCGGCCAGGGGGGTCCTACGAGCAGTACTTC. Protein: CSASRPGGSYEQYF.

This clonotype was picked up many times. This chain connects TRBV12-3 or TRBV12-4 to TRBJ2-7, with D perhaps TRBD1 or TRBD2 (6 bases each). V was shortened by 3 bases and J by 4 bases, with 16 bases between the two germline ends. The CDR3 spans 15 residues. The CDR3 DNA sequence: TGTGCCAGCAGTTTTGGAGGGGGGCGCGGGTACGAGCAGTACTTC. As protein: CASSFGGGRGYEQYF.

The sample holds one count of this clonotype. The rearrangement joins TRBV19 to TRBJ2-3, with D possibly matching TRBD1 (6 bases). The CDR3 contains 17 residues. The V gene lost 2 bases and the J gene lost 3 bases, with 18 bases spanning the gap. CDR1 LNHDA and CDR2 SQIVND come from the germline V gene (reference sequence). The CDR3 reads CASSILGRGTVTDTQYF. CDR3 sequence (DNA): TGTGCCAGTAGTATACTAGGCAGGGGTACGGTGACAGATACGCAGTATTTT.

This clonotype was found many times. V and J are TRBV12-3 or TRBV12-4 and TRBJ1-2; D is undetermined. The length of the CDR3 is 11 residues. Trimming stripped 5 bases from V and 4 bases from J, with 5 bases between. In nucleotides, the CDR3 is TGTGCCAGCAGTGTCAGCTATGGCTACACCTTC. It translates to CASSVSYGYTF.

This clonotype was counted at least ten times. The rearrangement uses TRBV18 and TRBJ2-2; D not resolved. V shed 6 bases and J shed 6 bases, with 20 bases lying between them. The CDR3 totals 16 residues. The germline V gene encodes CDR1 KGHSH and CDR2 LQKENI. The CDR3 here is CASSPEAGSIPGELFF. CDR3 nucleotide sequence: TGTGCCAGCTCTCCCGAGGCCGGCAGCATTCCCGGGGAGCTGTTTTTT.

This clonotype has a handful of counts. The CDR3 spells CSAREGRGFYEQYF. The CDR3 nucleotides read TGCAGTGCTAGAGAGGGCAGGGGTTTCTACGAGCAGTACTTC. The chain has TRBV20-1 and TRBJ2-7, with D perhaps TRBD1 (6 bases). Germline CDR1 is DFQATT and CDR2 is SNEGSKA (reference sequence). The length of the CDR3 is 14 residues. The V end lost 0 bases, the J end lost 3 bases, and 12 bases lay between the germline ends.

This clonotype came up many times. This chain links TRBV5-1 with TRBJ1-3; no clear D. Trimming removed 1 base from V and 3 bases from J, with 8 bases in between. This CDR3 spans 14 amino acids. CDR1 and CDR2 from the germline V gene are SGHRS and YFSETQ. In DNA form, the CDR3 reads TGCGCCAGCAGCTTGAGCCTGGGTGGAAACACCATATATTTT. The encoded protein is CASSLSLGGNTIYF.

The J gene is TRBJ2-3, the V gene TRBV25-1; TRBD2 agrees at 8 bases. Germline V gene sequence: CDR1 MGHDK, CDR2 SYGVNS. The CDR3 is made up of 15 amino acids. After removal of 5 bases from V and 4 bases from J, the junction contained 8 bases not matched to a gene. CDR3 sequence: CASSPPGLGADTQYF. CDR3 coding DNA: TGTGCCAGCAGTCCTCCGGGACTAGGGGCAGATACGCAGTATTTT.

The sample holds many counts of this clonotype. The chain is built from TRBV27 and TRBJ2-3; 8 bases map to TRBD2. The germline CDR1 and CDR2 sequences are MNHEY and SMNVEV (reference sequence). V gave up 5 bases and J gave up 4 bases; unmatched junction bases: 8. The CDR3 contains 15 residues. DNA for the CDR3: TGTGCCAGCAGTCCCTCGGGGGGGGGGTCAGATACGCAGTATTTT. This codes for CASSPSGGGSDTQYF.

This clonotype was seen at least ten times. This chain links TRBV7-2 with TRBJ2-5, with 13 bases that match TRBD2. V lost 3 bases to trimming and J lost 0 bases; unmatched junction nucleotides: 1. CDR1 SGHTA and CDR2 FQGNSA come from the germline V gene. This CDR3 has 16 residues. CDR3 nucleotide sequence: TGTGCCAGCAGCTTGACTAGCGGGGGGTACCAAGAGACCCAGTACTTC. It translates to CASSLTSGGYQETQYF. Supplemented by reference TRBV7-2 and TRBJ2-5, the full variable domain reads GAGVSQSPSNKVTEKGKDVELRCDPISGHTALYWYRQSLGQGLEFLIYFQGNSAPDKSGLPSDRFSAERTGGSVSTLTIQRTQQEDSAVYLCASSLTSGGYQETQYFGPGTRLLVL.

This clonotype has at least ten counts. The gene calls are TRBV18 and TRBJ2-7, with D uncertain. Germline CDR1 reads KGHSH; CDR2 reads LQKENI. V lost 3 bases to trimming and J lost 5 bases, with 11 bases between them. The CDR3 extends over 13 amino acids. The DNA for the CDR3 is TGTGCCAGCTCACCGTCGGTGGCGGACGAGCAGTACTTC. As protein: CASSPSVADEQYF.

The sample holds many counts of this clonotype. The genes are TRBV27 and TRBJ1-5, with 9 bases that match TRBD1. The CDR3 extends over 13 amino acids. Germline CDR1 and CDR2: MNHEY and SMNVEV (reference sequence). Trimming cost V 8 bases and J 7 bases; bases outside gene matches: 6. The CDR3 DNA is TGTGCCAGCGGGACAGGGTTTTGGCAGCCCCAGCATTTT. Its protein product is CASGTGFWQPQHF.

The chain joins TRBV20-1 to TRBJ2-3, with 7 bases fitting TRBD2. This CDR3 has 14 residues. The V and J ends lost 4 bases and 0 bases, in that order; junction bases with no gene match: 4. The germline gives CDR1 DFQATT, CDR2 SNEGSKA (reference sequence). The CDR3 DNA sequence: TGCAGTGCTACGAGCGGGGCCAGCACAGATACGCAGTATTTT. Translation: CSATSGASTDTQYF.

This clonotype was counted ten times or more. The CDR3 DNA sequence: TGCAGCGTTGAATTGGGGGGCCCGAGCACAGATACGCAGTATTTT. Protein: CSVELGGPSTDTQYF. This chain joins TRBV29-1 and TRBJ2-3; D could derive from TRBD1 or TRBD2 (6 bases each). Germline assignment: CDR1 SQVTM and CDR2 ANQGSEA. The CDR3 has 15 residues. Trimming removed 2 bases from V and 0 bases from J, with 12 bases in between.